These 5 T cell receptor beta chains came from one sample sequenced in a study of T-cell reconstitution after alpha-beta-depleted transplantation in children. As it was prepared, the TCRbeta library received unique molecular identifiers. TCRdb used MiXCR to reprocess the PCR reads, holding one entry per CDR3 protein. The sample contains 450,000 to 600,000 distinct CDR3 sequences, about an eighth of which appear only once. The sample in question was PBMCs, mostly from graft donor cells, obtained 360 days after TCRalphabeta/CD19-depleted stem cell transplant. These receptors all stem from a male patient younger than 18 who had a stem cell transplant for acute myeloid leukemia, so the T cells may come from the graft donor.

This clonotype has just a few counts. V usage is TRBV6-5 and J usage is TRBJ1-5, with D perhaps matching TRBD1 (5 bases). Trimming stripped 3 bases from V and 6 bases from J, with 15 bases between. CDR1 and CDR2 (germline): MNHEY, SVGAGI. The CDR3 loop spans 15 amino acids. In nucleotides, the CDR3 is TGTGCCAGCAGTTATCGGGGGGGAACGGGTCAGCCCCAGCATTTT. This encodes CASSYRGGTGQPQHF.

The sample holds many counts of this clonotype. This chain uses TRBV4-2 with TRBJ2-7; 14 bases match TRBD2. Per germline, CDR1 LGHNA and CDR2 YNFKEQ. V dropped 1 base and J dropped 3; count of bases not matched to a gene: 8. This CDR3 has 18 residues. DNA for the CDR3: TGTGCCAGCAGCCAAGGGACTAGCGGGAGGCCAATTTTCTACGAGCAGTACTTC. It codes for CASSQGTSGRPIFYEQYF.

This chain connects TRBV11-2 to TRBJ1-1; D unresolved. Trimming shortened V by 0 bases and J by 6 bases, and 20 bases separated the two germline ends. The CDR3 has 17 amino acids. CDR1 and CDR2 (germline): SGHAT, FQNNGV. CDR3 residues: CASSLDLGRLISAEAFF. CDR3 coding DNA: TGTGCCAGCAGCTTAGATCTTGGCAGGCTGATCTCGGCTGAAGCTTTCTTT.

The table lists this clonotype with a few counts. The V call is TRBV6-2 or TRBV6-3, the J call TRBJ2-1; tentatively, D is TRBD1 (5 bases). Germline lookup yields CDR1 MNHEY and CDR2 SVGEGT. CDR3 length: 9 residues. The V end was cut by 11 bases, the J end by 10 bases, with 9 bases between. The CDR3 spells CAGHREQFF. Here the CDR3 DNA reads TGTGCCGGACACAGAGAGCAGTTCTTC.

This chain joins TRBV27 and TRBJ2-2; D gene ambiguous. This CDR3 is built from 14 residues. Germline V gene data show CDR1 as MNHEY and CDR2 as SMNVEV (reference sequence). Trimming removed 5 bases at V and 0 bases at J, with 7 bases between. The CDR3 sequence is CASSSIPNTGELFF. The CDR3 DNA reads as TGTGCCAGCAGTAGTATACCGAACACCGGGGAGCTGTTTTTT.